The 12 T cell receptor beta chains listed next were all sequenced from one sample in a study of technical replicates of blood from a few donors. Produced via immunoSEQ multiplex PCR; TCRdb's table is partial and in-frame only. The sample lists nearly 80,000 clones; 85% to 95% were seen once. What was sequenced was T cells isolated from PBMCs. All receptors derive from a human donor in good health.

V gene TRBV19 combines with J gene TRBJ2-7; D perhaps matches TRBD1 (6 bases). The CDR3 has 15 residues. The V end was cut by 1 base, the J end by 0 bases, with 10 bases between. Germline V gene data show CDR1 as LNHDA and CDR2 as SQIVND (reference sequence). CDR3 in amino acids: CASSIAAGASYEQYF. As DNA, the CDR3 is TGTGCCAGTAGTATAGCGGCAGGGGCCTCCTACGAGCAGTACTTC.

V and J are TRBV7-3 and TRBJ2-2, with 8 bases lining up with TRBD2. This CDR3 spans 17 amino acids. Unmatched junction bases numbered 13, after V lost 3 bases and J lost 7 bases. Germline lookup yields CDR1 SGHTA and CDR2 FQGTGA. The CDR3 reads CASSLSLGLAFGGELFF. In nucleotides, the CDR3 is TGTGCCAGCAGCTTGAGTCTTGGACTAGCTTTTGGCGGGGAGCTGTTTTTT.

The V call is TRBV11-2, the J call TRBJ2-7; no reliable D call. The CDR3 is 16 amino acids. Trimming shortened V by 1 base and J by 4 bases, and 17 bases separated the two germline ends. Germline values: CDR1 SGHAT, CDR2 FQNNGV. The DNA of the CDR3 is TGTGCCAGCAGCTTAGGAGGCAGTTTCGAACTGTACGAGCAGTACTTC. As protein: CASSLGGSFELYEQYF.

This chain connects TRBV4-2 to TRBJ2-3, with D maybe TRBD2 (5 bases). The CDR3 contains 16 residues. The V and J ends lost 3 bases and 3 bases respectively, with 16 bases between them. Germline V CDR1 and CDR2: LGHNA, YNFKEQ. The CDR3 loop reads CASSHLRQEATDTQYF. The DNA of the CDR3 is TGTGCCAGCAGCCATCTAAGGCAGGAGGCAACAGATACGCAGTATTTT.

V is TRBV9 and J is TRBJ1-5; D is uncertain. This CDR3 is built from 14 residues. Trimming stripped 3 bases from V and 0 bases from J, with 7 bases between. Germline V gene sequence: CDR1 SGDLS, CDR2 YYNGEE. The CDR3 loop is CASSGGLSNQPQHF. DNA for the CDR3: TGTGCCAGCAGCGGCGGACTTAGCAATCAGCCCCAGCATTTT.

The rearrangement links TRBV5-1 to TRBJ2-5; 7 bases map to TRBD1. This CDR3 has 13 residues. Germline assignment: CDR1 SGHRS and CDR2 YFSETQ. V dropped 2 bases and J dropped 6; count of bases not matched to a gene: 4. This chain's CDR3 is CASSLGQEQTQYF. The CDR3 region has the DNA TGCGCCAGCAGCTTAGGACAGGAACAGACCCAGTACTTC.

This chain connects TRBV4-1 to TRBJ2-1; D may be TRBD2 (6 bases). Germline-derived CDR1 and CDR2 are MGHRA and YSYEKL. Trimming left V 2 bases short and J 6 bases short, with 14 bases between. The CDR3 consists of 15 residues. The CDR3 nucleotides are TGCGCCAGCAGCCAACGGGACTGGTGGAGCAATGAGCAGTTCTTC. This encodes CASSQRDWWSNEQFF.

The chain combines TRBV19 with TRBJ2-3; the D gene is possibly TRBD2 (6 bases). Looked up from germline, CDR1 is LNHDA and CDR2 is SQIVND (reference sequence). This CDR3 is 17 amino acids long. Between the trimmed V and J ends, which lost 7 bases and 3 bases, there was a span of 23 bases. This CDR3 is CASTFGIAGSRTDTQYF. CDR3 DNA sequence: TGTGCCAGTACTTTCGGGATCGCGGGGAGTAGGACAGATACGCAGTATTTT.

This clone came up once. The rearrangement uses TRBV6-6 and TRBJ2-5; D not resolved. The CDR3 is 12 residues long. Looked up from germline, CDR1 is MNHNY and CDR2 is SVGAGI (reference sequence). Trimming removed 3 bases from V and 5 bases from J, with 7 bases in between. The CDR3 sequence is CASSYSMETQYF. For the CDR3, the DNA is TGTGCCAGCAGTTATAGTATGGAGACCCAGTACTTC.

V usage is TRBV27 and J usage is TRBJ2-1, with 8 bases aligning to TRBD1. V was pared by 7 bases and J by 2 bases, with 7 bases of the junction left unmatched. CDR3 length: 15 amino acids. The V gene's germline CDR1 is MNHEY and CDR2 SMNVEV (reference sequence). The CDR3 reads CASTWTGYAYNEQFF. The CDR3, as DNA: TGTGCCAGCACCTGGACAGGGTACGCCTACAATGAGCAGTTCTTC.

V and J are TRBV7-3 and TRBJ2-1; TRBD2 matches 9 bases. The CDR3 loop spans 14 amino acids. Germline CDR1 SGHTA, CDR2 FQGTGA. Losses at the gene ends were 2 bases for V and 8 bases for J; bases not matched to a gene: 4. The CDR3 region is CASSLAGGLYEQFF. CDR3 nucleotide sequence: TGTGCCAGCAGCTTAGCGGGAGGGCTGTATGAGCAGTTCTTC. The full variable domain, with the rest looked up from reference TRBV7-3 and TRBJ2-1, is GAGVSQTPSNKVTEKGKYVELRCDPISGHTALYWYRQSLGQGPEFLIYFQGTGAADDSGLPNDRFFAVRPEGSVSTLKIQRTERGDSAVYLCASSLAGGLYEQFFGPGTRLTVL.

The chain couples TRBV7-9 to TRBJ2-2, with 13 bases that match TRBD2. V dropped 7 bases and J dropped 7; count of bases not matched to a gene: 12. Per germline, CDR1 SEHNR and CDR2 FQNEAQ (reference sequence). The CDR3 covers 17 residues. CDR3 residues: CASIVKGLAGVFGELFF. CDR3 DNA: TGTGCCAGCATCGTGAAAGGACTAGCGGGAGTATTCGGGGAGCTGTTTTTT.